This passage covers 3 T cell receptor beta chains from one sample sequenced in a study of blood T cell repertoires in COVID-19. Some clones are missing from TCRdb's copy, which holds only in-frame ones; the method was immunoSEQ multiplex PCR. Seen here are fewer than 200,000 clones, around four fifths observed once, and the top ten hold roughly 7%. Sequencing used PBMCs or T cells enriched from blood (not recorded which). All receptors derive from a man aged 50-60 years who had recovered from COVID-19.

This clone was seen only a few times. V gene TRBV3-1 (or the pseudogene TRBV3-2) combines with J gene TRBJ1-6; 7 bases map to TRBD1. The CDR3 is made up of 14 amino acids. The V and J ends lost 6 bases and 9 bases, in that order; junction bases with no gene match: 8. The germline V gene encodes CDR1 LGHDT and CDR2 YNNKEL (reference sequence). CDR3 region: CASSRTGDSSPLHF. The DNA of the CDR3 is TGTGCCAGCAGTCGTACAGGGGATTCTTCACCCCTCCACTTT.

Turning to this clone: A much larger clone sits a single nucleotide away, making a read error possible. The chain links TRBV6-1 to TRBJ1-6; D ambiguous. The CDR3 is made up of 11 amino acids. Trimming took 3 bases from V and 10 from J, leaving 4 bases between them. The germline gives CDR1 MNHNS, CDR2 SASEGT. This chain's CDR3 is CASSEGSPLHF. CDR3 nucleotides: TGTGCCAGCAGTGAGGGCTCACCCCTCCACTTT.

This chain connects TRBV5-1 to TRBJ1-5; 8 bases are shared with TRBD1. The CDR3 totals 16 residues. The V and J ends lost 0 bases and 6 bases, in that order; junction bases with no gene match: 8. Germline values: CDR1 SGHRS, CDR2 YFSETQ. CDR3 region: CASSLGGQGPGQPQHF. The CDR3 DNA sequence: TGCGCCAGCAGCTTGGGCGGACAGGGACCCGGTCAGCCCCAGCATTTT.